This T cell receptor (beta chain) was profiled in a study of tumor-infiltrating lymphocytes in primary liver carcinoma. As to this clonotype: Its antigen is currently unknown. Germline is not matched at one junction end, which may reflect a read error.

Study outcomes and limitations: Bulk unsorted material prevented CD4+ and CD8+ repertoire comparison.

Using a constant-region primer together with ProtoScript II reverse transcriptase, TCR beta cDNA was made from 500 to 650 ng of total RNA. Three nested multiplex PCR rounds, a slightly modified ARM-PCR method, built the TCR beta libraries. From the multiplex PCR reads, TCRdb called clonotypes with MiXCR, one entry per CDR3 protein. The sample yields about 320,000 distinct CDR3 sequences, around three fifths seen once. The source of the blood RNA was unsorted whole blood, and germline DNA was extracted as well. Source material: peripheral blood. This sequence was found in a man in his forties with primary liver carcinoma and hepatitis B virus infection.

The chain's CDR3 is CANSPGLSNNEQIF. The CDR3 DNA reads TGTGCCAACAGCCCCGGACTATCAAACAATGAGCAGATCTTC. This sequence joins TRBV11-1 and TRBJ2-1, with D possibly being TRBD2 (6 bases). Germline CDR1 and CDR2: SGHAT and FQDESV (reference sequence). The CDR3 extends over 14 amino acids.